One T cell receptor beta chain is described in this entry. An end of the junction does not agree with germline; a read error may underlie this. The CDR3 has 17 amino acids. Membership in each cohort depended on participant-reported clinical history. The study recruited exposed participants who had met a COVID-19 case within 2 weeks before entry. The data were obtained in a study of blood T cell repertoires in COVID-19. TCRdb keeps only in-frame clones here, not all; method: immunoSEQ multiplex PCR. The sample includes fewer than 250,000 clones, about 80% seen only once; the top ten take 4.8%. Sequenced input: PBMCs or T cells enriched from blood (not recorded which). This TCR derives from a woman aged 50 to 60 who had been exposed to COVID-19. The V and J genes are TRBV5-3 and TRBJ2-3; 13 nucleotides line up with TRBD2. TRBV5-3 qualifies as an ORF whose function is uncertain. The CDR3 coding sequence is TGTGCCAGAAGCTTGGGGCGACTAGCGGGGGGTTATGAAGGTCGAAATTTT. This gives the protein CARSLGRLAGGYEGRNF.